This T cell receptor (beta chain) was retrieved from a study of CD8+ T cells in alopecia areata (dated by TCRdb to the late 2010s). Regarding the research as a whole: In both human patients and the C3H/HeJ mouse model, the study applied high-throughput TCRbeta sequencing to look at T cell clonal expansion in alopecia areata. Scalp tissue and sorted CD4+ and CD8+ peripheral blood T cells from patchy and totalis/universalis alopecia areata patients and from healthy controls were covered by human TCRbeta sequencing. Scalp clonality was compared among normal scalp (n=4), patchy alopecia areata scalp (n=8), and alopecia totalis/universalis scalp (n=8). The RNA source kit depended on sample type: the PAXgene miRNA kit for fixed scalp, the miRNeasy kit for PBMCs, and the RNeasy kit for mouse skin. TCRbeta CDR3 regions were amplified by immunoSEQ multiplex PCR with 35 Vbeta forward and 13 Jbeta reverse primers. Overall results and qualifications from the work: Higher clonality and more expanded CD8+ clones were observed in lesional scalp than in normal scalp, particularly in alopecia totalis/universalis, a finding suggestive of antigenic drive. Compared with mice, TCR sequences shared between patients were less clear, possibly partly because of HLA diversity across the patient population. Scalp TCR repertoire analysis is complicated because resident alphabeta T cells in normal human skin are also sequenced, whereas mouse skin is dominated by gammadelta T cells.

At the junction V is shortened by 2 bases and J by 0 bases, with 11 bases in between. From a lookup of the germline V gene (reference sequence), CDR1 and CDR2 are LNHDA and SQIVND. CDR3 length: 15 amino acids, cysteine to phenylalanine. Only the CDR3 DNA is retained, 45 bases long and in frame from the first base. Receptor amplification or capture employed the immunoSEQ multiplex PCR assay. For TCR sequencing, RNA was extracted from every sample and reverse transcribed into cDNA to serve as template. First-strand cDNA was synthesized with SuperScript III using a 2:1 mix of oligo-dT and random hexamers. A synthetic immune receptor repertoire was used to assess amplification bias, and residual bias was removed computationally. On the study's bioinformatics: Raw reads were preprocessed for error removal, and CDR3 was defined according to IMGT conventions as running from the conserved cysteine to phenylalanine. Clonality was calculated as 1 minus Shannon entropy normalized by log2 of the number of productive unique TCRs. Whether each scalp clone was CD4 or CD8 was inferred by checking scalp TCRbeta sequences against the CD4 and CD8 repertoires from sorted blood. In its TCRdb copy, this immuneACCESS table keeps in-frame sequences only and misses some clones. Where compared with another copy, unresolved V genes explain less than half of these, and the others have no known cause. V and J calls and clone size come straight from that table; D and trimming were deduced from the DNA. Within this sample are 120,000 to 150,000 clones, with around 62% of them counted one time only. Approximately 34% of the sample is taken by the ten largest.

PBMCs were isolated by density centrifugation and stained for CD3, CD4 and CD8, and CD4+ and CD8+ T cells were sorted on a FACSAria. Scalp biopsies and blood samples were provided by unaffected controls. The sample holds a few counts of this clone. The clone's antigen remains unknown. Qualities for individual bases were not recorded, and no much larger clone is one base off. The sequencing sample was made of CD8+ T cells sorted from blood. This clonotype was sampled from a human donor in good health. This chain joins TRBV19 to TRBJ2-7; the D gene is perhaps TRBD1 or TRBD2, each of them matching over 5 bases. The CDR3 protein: CASSIRDVGSYEQYF. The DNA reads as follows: TGTGCCAGTAGTATAAGGGACGTGGGCTCCTACGAGCAGTACTTC.